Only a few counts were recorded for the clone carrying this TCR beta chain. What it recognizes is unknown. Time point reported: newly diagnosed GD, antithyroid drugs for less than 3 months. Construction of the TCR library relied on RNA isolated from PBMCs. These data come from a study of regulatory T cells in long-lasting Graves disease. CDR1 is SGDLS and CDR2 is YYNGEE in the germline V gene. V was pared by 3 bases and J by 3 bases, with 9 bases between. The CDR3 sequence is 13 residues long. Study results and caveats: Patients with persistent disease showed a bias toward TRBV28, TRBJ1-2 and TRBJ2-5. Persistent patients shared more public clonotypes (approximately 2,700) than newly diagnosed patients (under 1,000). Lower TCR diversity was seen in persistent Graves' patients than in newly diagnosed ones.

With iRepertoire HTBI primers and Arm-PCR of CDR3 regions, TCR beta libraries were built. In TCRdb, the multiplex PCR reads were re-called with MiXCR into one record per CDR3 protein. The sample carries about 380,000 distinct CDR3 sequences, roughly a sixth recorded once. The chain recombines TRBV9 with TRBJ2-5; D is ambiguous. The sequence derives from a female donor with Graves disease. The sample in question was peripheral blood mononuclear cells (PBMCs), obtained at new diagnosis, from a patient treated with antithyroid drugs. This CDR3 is CASSAPLEETQYF. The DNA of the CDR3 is TGTGCCAGCAGCGCACCATTAGAAGAGACCCAGTACTTC.